Given below is one TCR beta chain in context. Its specificity is unknown. 5'RACE template switching built TCR beta cDNA with unique molecular identifiers. Each CDR3 protein gets one entry in TCRdb, which reprocessed the 5' RACE reads and gives no DNA. The sample yields 550,000 or so distinct CDR3 sequences, of which the top ten take up less than 4.5%. This entry belongs to a study of T cells expressing NK-cell markers. Study details: It was sorted CD3+CD56+NKG2C+, CD3+CD56+NKG2C- and CD3+CD56-NKG2C+ T cells that supplied the TCR beta repertoires. Most of the eight sequenced donors tested HCMV-seropositive; one tested seronegative.

The CDR3 is made up of 15 amino acids. Germline V gene data show CDR1 as KGHSH and CDR2 as LQKENI. Study-wide results and caveats: As a fraction of CD8+ T cells, dominant NKG2C+ clonotypes reached about 1.0-8% in six donors.

The sequencing input was blood T cells: a sorted CD56 or NKG2C T cell subset, CD4+ or CD8+ T cells, or bulk PBMC T cells (not recorded which). V is TRBV18 and J is TRBJ2-1; TCRdb proposes TRBD2, but this gene call is untestable without DNA. The receptor's source is a young man in good health. The CDR3 reads CASSQSEGIRDEQFF.